A single sample is the source of the 4 T cell receptor beta chains below, sequenced in a study of regulatory T cells in long-lasting Graves disease. Building the TCR beta libraries relied on iRepertoire HTBI primers, and CDR3 regions underwent Arm-PCR. One entry per CDR3 protein, called by TCRdb with MiXCR from the multiplex PCR reads. The data show 240,000 or so distinct CDR3 sequences, with just over 20% seen just once and around 13% held by the top ten. Time point noted: newly diagnosed GD, antithyroid drugs for less than 3 months. RNA isolated from PBMCs was used to make the TCR library. The sequenced sample was peripheral blood mononuclear cells (PBMCs), obtained at new diagnosis, from a patient treated with antithyroid drugs. These receptors were obtained from a female donor with Graves disease.

The chain carries TRBV20-1 and TRBJ2-5; D is perhaps TRBD1 (8 bases). Germline loops: CDR1 DFQATT, CDR2 SNEGSKA (reference sequence). With 0 bases removed from V and 2 bases from J, the gap between germline ends came to 19 bases. The CDR3 totals 17 residues. DNA for the CDR3: TGCAGTGCTAGAGATGCCAGGGGGCCGGGGGGACAAGAGACCCAGTACTTC. Translating it yields CSARDARGPGGQETQYF.

This clonotype was seen ten or more times. This chain connects TRBV6-1 to TRBJ2-7, with a weak D call TRBD1 (5 bases). The CDR3 covers 14 residues. Per the germline V gene, CDR1 is MNHNS and CDR2 is SASEGT. Trimming removed 10 bases at V and 5 bases at J, with 21 bases between. The CDR3 loop is CATQAAAPRDEQYF. The CDR3 DNA is TGTGCCACCCAAGCAGCCGCCCCCAGGGACGAGCAGTACTTC.

This clonotype was seen more than once but under ten times. The V gene is TRBV4-3, the J gene TRBJ2-1, with D hard to call. Germline values: CDR1 LGHNA, CDR2 YSLEER. The CDR3 runs to 14 residues. V dropped 0 bases and J dropped 7 bases, with 10 bases sitting between them. CDR3 amino acids: CASSQDPLRNEQFF. The CDR3 DNA sequence: TGCGCCAGCAGCCAAGACCCGCTCAGGAATGAGCAGTTCTTC.

In this sample, this clonotype turned up many times. This chain joins TRBV20-1 and TRBJ2-1; no firm D call. The CDR3 covers 13 residues. The germline gives CDR1 DFQATT, CDR2 SNEGSKA (reference sequence). V was pared by 0 bases and J by 8 bases, with 11 bases between. The CDR3: CSARDLGYDEQFF. The CDR3 DNA reads as TGCAGTGCTAGAGATCTCGGGTACGATGAGCAGTTCTTC.